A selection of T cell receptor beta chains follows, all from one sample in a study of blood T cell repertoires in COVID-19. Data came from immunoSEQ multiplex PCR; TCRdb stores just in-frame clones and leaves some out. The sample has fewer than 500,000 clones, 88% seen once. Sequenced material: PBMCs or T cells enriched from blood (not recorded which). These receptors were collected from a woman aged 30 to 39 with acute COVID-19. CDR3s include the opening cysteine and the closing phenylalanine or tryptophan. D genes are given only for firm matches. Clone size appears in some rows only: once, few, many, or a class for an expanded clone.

CATSDSRRASGAYEQYF TGTGCCACCAGTGACTCAAGAAGGGCTAGCGGGGCGTACGAGCAGTACTTC TRBV24-1 NA TRBD2 TRBJ2-7
CASSKEEGGDIYQPQHF TGTGCCAGCAGCAAAGAGGAGGGGGGGGACATTTATCAGCCCCAGCATTTT TRBV21-1 NA NA TRBJ1-5
CAWSGSGGQPQHF TGTGCCTGGAGTGGGAGTGGCGGTCAGCCCCAGCATTTT TRBV30 NA NA TRBJ1-5
CASSLSGARETQYF TGCGCCAGCAGCTTGAGTGGGGCGCGGGAGACCCAGTACTTC TRBV5-1 NA NA TRBJ2-5
CASSSTTVPFSGANVLTF TGTGCCAGCAGCTCGACGACAGTGCCCTTCTCTGGGGCCAACGTCCTGACTTTC TRBV5-6 NA NA TRBJ2-6
CASSSRDRIGNEQFF TGTGCCAGCAGCTCCCGGGACAGGATAGGCAATGAGCAGTTCTTC TRBV7-2 NA TRBD1 TRBJ2-1
CASSKRTGSYSYEQYF TGTGCCAGCAGTAAACGGACAGGGTCGTACTCCTACGAGCAGTACTTC TRBV6-2/TRBV6-3 NA TRBD1 TRBJ2-7
CASSRGHPYGYTF TGTGCCAGCAGCCGGGGACACCCTTATGGCTACACCTTC TRBV9 NA NA TRBJ1-2
CASSSWDRENSPLHF TGTGCCAGCAGTTCTTGGGACAGGGAAAATTCACCCCTCCACTTT TRBV5-5 few TRBD1 TRBJ1-6
CASSQGPSGGGTGELFF TGCGCCAGCAGCCAAGGACCTAGCGGGGGGGGGACCGGGGAGCTGTTTTTT TRBV4-1 NA TRBD2 TRBJ2-2
CASSQVAGRGGTEAFF TGCGCCAGCAGCCAAGTAGCTGGGAGGGGTGGCACTGAAGCTTTCTTT TRBV4-3 once NA TRBJ1-1
CASSVASGIAGNTIYF TGTGCCAGCAGCGTAGCGTCAGGGATCGCGGGAAACACCATATATTTT TRBV9 NA NA TRBJ1-3
CASSPRGGRTQYF TGTGCCAGCAGCCCACGGGGGGGAAGGACGCAGTATTTT TRBV5-4 NA TRBD2 TRBJ2-3
CASSPQQMANEKLFF TGTGCCAGCAGCCCACAACAGATGGCTAATGAAAAACTGTTTTTT TRBV5-6 NA NA TRBJ1-4
CASSPDRGGSYEQYF TGTGCCAGCAGCCCGGACAGGGGAGGCTCCTACGAGCAGTACTTC TRBV7-6 NA TRBD1 TRBJ2-7
CASGLTPDGRVGNQPQHF TGTGCTAGTGGTTTGACCCCCGATGGGAGGGTGGGCAATCAGCCCCAGCATTTT TRBV12-5 NA NA TRBJ1-5
CASSLGATGSYEQYF TGTGCCAGCAGCTTAGGAGCGACGGGGAGCTACGAGCAGTACTTC TRBV11-2 NA NA TRBJ2-7
CASSPVGRVNTEAFF TGTGCCAGCAGCCCCGTTGGCAGGGTGAACACTGAAGCTTTCTTT TRBV27 NA NA TRBJ1-1
CASSSRTRGYEKLFF TGTGCCAGCAGCTCCCGGACGCGAGGGTACGAAAAACTGTTTTTT TRBV7-4 NA NA TRBJ1-4
CATSDSGQQSEKLFF TGTGCCACCAGTGACAGCGGGCAGCAAAGTGAAAAACTGTTTTTT TRBV24-1 NA NA TRBJ1-4
CASSDNPTGQGKPRYGYTF TGTGCCAGCAGTGATAATCCGACCGGACAGGGAAAACCGAGGTATGGCTACACCTTC TRBV6-1 NA TRBD1 TRBJ1-2
CASSSGADQPQHF TGTGCCAGTAGTAGCGGGGCGGATCAGCCCCAGCATTTT TRBV19 NA NA TRBJ1-5
CASSLAVLGKMNTEAFF TGTGCCAGCAGCTTAGCGGTTTTAGGAAAAATGAACACTGAAGCTTTCTTT TRBV5-6 once NA TRBJ1-1
CASSEIAGARNTGELFF TGTGCCAGCAGTGAAATAGCAGGGGCCAGAAACACCGGGGAGCTGTTTTTT TRBV25-1 once NA TRBJ2-2
CSASLIAGGYTDTQYF TGCAGTGCTAGTTTAATAGCGGGGGGTTACACAGATACGCAGTATTTT TRBV20-1 few TRBD2 TRBJ2-3
CASSYDSASMNTEAFF TGTGCCAGCAGTTACGACAGTGCCAGCATGAACACTGAAGCTTTCTTT TRBV6-5 NA NA TRBJ1-1
CASSANYGYTF TGTGCCAGCAGCGCGAACTATGGCTACACCTTC TRBV9 NA NA TRBJ1-2
CASSLGGQGSGGTEAFF TGCGCCAGCAGCTTGGGAGGCCAGGGGTCGGGAGGTACTGAAGCTTTCTTT TRBV5-1 NA NA TRBJ1-1
CASSLAEGDGGYTF TGCGCCAGCAGCTTGGCTGAGGGGGACGGTGGCTACACCTTC TRBV5-1 once NA TRBJ1-2
CASRILVQGLNTEAFF TGTGCCAGTAGAATCCTTGTACAGGGATTGAACACTGAAGCTTTCTTT TRBV19 NA NA TRBJ1-1
CASSHLDRESEKLFF TGCGCCAGCAGCCACCTGGACAGGGAGAGTGAAAAACTGTTTTTT TRBV4-1 NA TRBD1 TRBJ1-4
CASSRDRGLRGSPLHF TGTGCCAGCAGCCGGGACAGGGGGCTTCGAGGATCACCCCTCCACTTT TRBV7-2 NA TRBD1 TRBJ1-6
CASSEGQGDGYEQYF TGTGCCAGCAGCGAGGGGCAGGGCGATGGCTACGAGCAGTACTTC TRBV9 NA NA TRBJ2-7
CALRSGPSTDTQYF TGTGCCTTACGATCAGGCCCTAGCACAGATACGCAGTATTTT TRBV10-3 NA NA TRBJ2-3
CATSEPGTDNYNEQFF TGTGCCACCAGTGAACCCGGGACAGACAACTACAATGAGCAGTTCTTC TRBV24-1 once TRBD1 TRBJ2-1
CASSKTGDTYNEQFF TGTGCCAGCAGCAAGACTGGGGACACCTACAATGAGCAGTTCTTC TRBV7-3 NA NA TRBJ2-1
CASSQIRNTEAFF TGTGCCAGCAGCCAGATTAGGAACACTGAAGCTTTCTTT TRBV14 NA NA TRBJ1-1
CASSPGPGGTEAFF TGTGCCAGCAGCCCGGGACCGGGGGGCACTGAAGCTTTCTTT TRBV5-6 NA NA TRBJ1-1
CASSRTSGAYEQYF TGCGCCAGCAGTCGGACTAGCGGGGCCTACGAGCAGTACTTC TRBV5-1 NA TRBD2 TRBJ2-7
CASSSRLAGATGELFF TGTGCCAGCAGCTCCCGACTAGCGGGGGCCACCGGGGAGCTGTTTTTT TRBV5-4 NA TRBD2 TRBJ2-2
CATSDPGEENYGYTF TGTGCCACCAGTGATCCGGGGGAAGAAAACTATGGCTACACCTTC TRBV24-1 NA NA TRBJ1-2
CATSDFNRAKGNEQFF TGTGCCACCAGTGATTTTAACAGGGCTAAAGGGAATGAGCAGTTCTTC TRBV24-1 NA NA TRBJ2-1
CASSFTGGPNTEAFF TGTGCCAGCAGCTTCACAGGGGGACCGAACACTGAAGCTTTCTTT TRBV5-4 NA TRBD1 TRBJ1-1
CASRNQGAAGEAFF TGTGCCAGCAGAAATCAGGGGGCCGCGGGTGAAGCTTTCTTT TRBV6-4 NA TRBD1 TRBJ1-1
CASSRNHRDSNSPLHF TGTGCCAGCTCACGAAATCACAGGGATTCTAATTCACCCCTCCACTTT TRBV18 NA NA TRBJ1-6